The clone carrying this T cell receptor (beta chain) occurred a few times. The data originate from a study of blood T cell repertoires in COVID-19. Clones were sequenced by immunoSEQ multiplex PCR, and TCRdb holds only the in-frame ones, with some missing. The repertoire includes 150,000 or so clones, roughly 87% of them detected once, and more than 6.5% sits in the top ten. Germline assignment: CDR1 LNHNV and CDR2 YYDKDF (reference sequence). The V end lost 1 base, the J end lost 2 bases, and 12 bases lay between the germline ends. This CDR3 spans 17 amino acids. This sequence originates from a woman between 45 and 65 years old who had recovered from COVID-19. The rearrangement joins TRBV15 to TRBJ2-6; maybe TRBD2 (5 bases). Sequencing was performed on PBMCs or T cells enriched from blood (not recorded which). The CDR3 reads CATSRAAEGPGANVLTF. Written as DNA, the CDR3 is TGTGCCACCAGCAGAGCCGCTGAGGGTCCTGGGGCCAACGTCCTGACTTTC.